These 25 T cell receptor beta chains were sequenced from one sample in a study of shared clonotypes between healthy human individuals. Using immunoSEQ multiplex PCR, the repertoire was profiled, and TCRdb retains in-frame clones only, with some absent. Among around 1.6 million clones listed, roughly 98% were seen once. The sample comprised naive CD4+ T cells sorted from blood. The subset here: CD45RA+ positively selected. These receptors were taken from a man aged 25 to 40 in good health.

The chain carries TRBV5-4 and TRBJ2-7; D is undetermined. The germline V and J ends were trimmed by 4 bases and 1 base, with 18 bases remaining between them. The CDR3 has 16 amino acids. Germline CDR1 SGHNT, CDR2 YYREEE (reference sequence). CDR3 in DNA: TGTGCCAGCAGCCCCGAATCGGGCCGAAGATCCTACGAGCAGTACTTC. Amino acid sequence: CASSPESGRRSYEQYF.

This rearrangement joins TRBV7-2 to TRBJ2-7; either TRBD1 or TRBD2 may supply D (5 bases each). The germline CDR1 and CDR2 sequences are SGHTA and FQGNSA. This CDR3 is built from 14 residues. Between the trimmed V and J ends, which lost 5 bases and 5 bases, there was a span of 16 bases. The DNA for the CDR3 is TGTGCCAGCAGCACGGACGGAAGGGGAGACGAGCAGTACTTC. It codes for CASSTDGRGDEQYF.

This chain links TRBV27 with TRBJ2-7; TRBD1 is a possible D gene (6 bases). Germline V gene sequence: CDR1 MNHEY, CDR2 SMNVEV (reference sequence). There are 14 residues in the CDR3. The ends were cut back, 5 bases at V and 3 bases at J, with 14 bases in the middle. CDR3 sequence: CASSARPTGYEQYF. In nucleotides, the CDR3 is TGTGCCAGCAGTGCCCGCCCGACAGGCTACGAGCAGTACTTC.

This sequence joins TRBV5-5 and TRBJ2-7, with a possible D match to TRBD2 (6 bases). The CDR3 has 15 amino acids. The ends were cut back, 4 bases at V and 1 base at J, with 15 bases in the middle. Germline CDR1 SGHKS, CDR2 YYEKEE (reference sequence). Here the CDR3 reads CASSGESRGSYEQYF. CDR3 coding DNA: TGTGCCAGCAGCGGGGAGAGCCGGGGGTCCTACGAGCAGTACTTC.

For this clone: Other DNA sequences of this sample code for an identical CDR3. J is TRBJ2-3 and V is TRBV9; possible D gene TRBD2, 7 bases. Per germline, CDR1 SGDLS and CDR2 YYNGEE. Deletions cut 4 bases from V and 2 bases from J, with 14 bases between. The CDR3 sequence is 15 residues long. This CDR3 reads CASSPRGGSTDTQYF. CDR3 nucleotide sequence: TGTGCCAGCAGCCCCAGGGGAGGGTCCACAGATACGCAGTATTTT.

The chain combines TRBV5-1 with TRBJ2-6; the match to TRBD1 covers 10 bases. Losses at the gene ends were 4 bases for V and 4 bases for J; bases not matched to a gene: 23. The CDR3 spans 22 residues. CDR1 is SGHRS, CDR2 YFSETQ, per germline. CDR3 region: CASSPYLLPGQGSIMGANVLTF. The CDR3 bases are TGCGCCAGCAGCCCCTACCTCTTACCGGGACAGGGGTCAATTATGGGGGCCAACGTCCTGACTTTC.

This chain joins TRBV18 and TRBJ2-7; D uncertain. V shed 0 bases and J shed 4 bases, with 4 bases lying between them. CDR1 and CDR2 (germline): KGHSH, LQKENI. The CDR3 length is 12 residues. CDR3 nucleotides: TGTGCCAGCTCACCACCGCCGTACGAGCAGTACTTC. Its protein product is CASSPPPYEQYF.

The chain joins TRBV6-5 to TRBJ2-7, with 9 bases lining up with TRBD1. V shed 8 bases, J shed 4 bases, and the junction held 9 bases outside the gene matches. The CDR3 has 14 residues. Germline V CDR1 and CDR2: MNHEY, SVGAGI. DNA for the CDR3: TGTGCCAGCTATACGGGGGACAGGGAATACGAGCAGTACTTC. This sequence encodes CASYTGDREYEQYF.

The genes are TRBV5-1 and TRBJ2-3, with 14 bases lining up with TRBD2. The CDR3 covers 17 residues. V dropped 0 bases and J dropped 2; count of bases not matched to a gene: 2. The germline V gene encodes CDR1 SGHRS and CDR2 YFSETQ. The chain's CDR3 is CASSLGGLAGATDTQYF. As DNA, the CDR3 is TGCGCCAGCAGCTTGGGGGGACTAGCGGGAGCCACAGATACGCAGTATTTT. The entire variable domain, with the rest obtained from reference TRBV5-1 and TRBJ2-3, is as follows: KAGVTQTPRYLIKTRGQQVTLSCSPISGHRSVSWYQQTPGQGLQFLFEYFSETQRNKGNFPGRFSGRQFSNSRSEMNVSTLELGDSALYLCASSLGGLAGATDTQYFGPGTRLTVL.

V gene TRBV5-5 combines with J gene TRBJ2-7; D remains ambiguous. The CDR3 runs to 15 residues. CDR1 is SGHKS, CDR2 YYEKEE, per germline (reference sequence). The V end was cut by 2 bases, the J end by 2 bases, with 14 bases between. CDR3 bases: TGTGCCAGCAGCTTCTTTACACAGTTGGCCTACGAGCAGTACTTC. Its translation: CASSFFTQLAYEQYF.

The genes are TRBV9 and TRBJ2-1; 9 nucleotides line up with TRBD2. V lost 0 bases and J lost 7; bases outside the gene matches: 8. The germline V gene has CDR1 SGDLS and CDR2 YYNGEE. CDR3 length equals 16 residues. This chain's CDR3 is CASSVDVSGSWNEQFF. The CDR3 DNA sequence: TGTGCCAGCAGCGTAGATGTTAGCGGGAGCTGGAATGAGCAGTTCTTC.

This clone was observed once. The sample contains more than one DNA sequence encoding this CDR3. The chain is built from TRBV6-6 and TRBJ2-7; tentatively, D is TRBD1 (5 bases). Germline V gene sequence: CDR1 MNHNY, CDR2 SVGAGI (reference sequence). V shed 2 bases and J shed 1 base, with 9 bases lying between them. CDR3 size: 14 residues. The CDR3 DNA is TGTGCCAGCAGTTACGGGCAGGGATCCTACGAGCAGTACTTC. This translates into CASSYGQGSYEQYF.

Details on this clone: Other nucleotide sequences from this sample produce the same CDR3. The chain couples TRBV28 to TRBJ1-1; unclear D gene. The V gene lost 3 bases and the J gene lost 0 bases, with 5 bases spanning the gap. The germline V gene encodes CDR1 MDHEN and CDR2 SYDVKM. The CDR3 consists of 13 residues. CDR3 sequence: CASSLTLNTEAFF. The CDR3 DNA reads TGTGCCAGCAGTTTGACACTGAACACTGAAGCTTTCTTT.

The chain employs TRBV2 and TRBJ2-7, with D possibly being TRBD1 (5 bases). The CDR3 has 14 residues. V was clipped by 7 bases and J by 4 bases, with 17 bases between them. Looked up from germline, CDR1 is SNHLY and CDR2 is FYNNEI. The CDR3 reads CASILDMLLYEQYF. The CDR3 bases are TGTGCCAGCATCCTGGACATGCTCCTTTACGAGCAGTACTTC. The variable domain in full, with the rest retrieved from reference TRBV2 and TRBJ2-7, is EPEVTQTPSHQVTQMGQEVILRCVPISNHLYFYWYRQILGQKVEFLVSFYNNEISEKSEIFDDQFSVERPDGSNFTLKIRSTKLEDSAMYFCASILDMLLYEQYFGPGTRLTVT.

This clone was seen just once. The genes are TRBV10-3 and TRBJ1-5; D possibly corresponds to TRBD1 (6 bases). Trimming cost V 8 bases and J 0 bases, with 11 bases left between them. The CDR3 sequence is 14 residues long. In germline, CDR1 is ENHRY, CDR2 SYGVKD. The CDR3 DNA reads as TGTGCCATCGCTGGGGGCAATAGCAATCAGCCCCAGCATTTT. Amino acid sequence: CAIAGGNSNQPQHF.

The V and J genes are TRBV7-8 and TRBJ1-1; D unresolved. V was shortened by 0 bases and J by 1 base, with 3 bases between the two germline ends. The CDR3 consists of 13 residues. Germline V gene lookup returns CDR1 SGHVS and CDR2 FQNEAQ. DNA for the CDR3: TGTGCCAGCAGCTTAGCGGGGAACACTGAAGCTTTCTTT. This encodes CASSLAGNTEAFF.

With regard to this clone: The same CDR3 arises from other DNA sequences in this sample as well. The CDR3 nucleotides read TGTGCCAGCAGCTTGAGAGCGAGCAATCAGCCCCAGCATTTT. Amino acid sequence: CASSLRASNQPQHF. The chain uses TRBV5-6 and TRBJ1-5, with D hard to call. The CDR3 runs to 14 residues. V lost 1 base to trimming and J lost 1 base, with 6 bases between them. In germline, CDR1 is SGHDT, CDR2 YYEEEE.

The genes are TRBV7-3 and TRBJ2-3; the D gene is possibly TRBD2 (5 bases). In germline, CDR1 is SGHTA, CDR2 FQGTGA. The CDR3 length is 15 residues. Deletions cut 2 bases from V and 3 bases from J, with 12 bases between. The CDR3 sequence: CASSLRGPGTDTQYF. The CDR3 coding sequence is TGTGCCAGCAGCTTACGAGGGCCTGGGACAGATACGCAGTATTTT.

The chain employs TRBV11-1 and TRBJ1-2; 8 positions match TRBD1. Germline CDR1 is SGHAT and CDR2 is FQDESV (reference sequence). V lost 5 bases, J lost 6 bases, and 2 bases stayed unmatched. The CDR3 is 12 residues long. CDR3 protein: CASSLGQDGYTF. The CDR3 nucleotides read TGTGCCAGCAGCCTGGGACAGGATGGCTACACCTTC.

This clone was detected once. The chain couples TRBV19 to TRBJ1-4; possibly TRBD1 for D (5 bases). The V gene lost 3 bases and the J gene lost 5 bases, with 7 bases spanning the gap. Germline values: CDR1 LNHDA, CDR2 SQIVND (reference sequence). The CDR3 covers 13 residues. The CDR3 DNA follows: TGTGCCAGTAGTATGCGGGGGAATGAAAAACTGTTTTTT. The encoded protein is CASSMRGNEKLFF.

V is TRBV11-2 and J is TRBJ2-7; D remains unclear. CDR3 length: 15 amino acids. CDR1 SGHAT and CDR2 FQNNGV come from the germline V gene. The ends were cut back, 3 bases at V and 0 bases at J, with 12 bases in the middle. CDR3 coding DNA: TGTGCCAGCAGCTTCCTGCCGTCGCACTCCTACGAGCAGTACTTC. It specifies CASSFLPSHSYEQYF.

The chain joins TRBV11-3 to TRBJ2-1; 9 nucleotides line up with TRBD2. With V trimmed by 0 bases and J by 7 bases, 10 bases remained unmatched. Germline-derived CDR1 and CDR2 are SGHNT and YENEEA. This CDR3 comprises 17 residues. CDR3 in amino acids: CASSLDLGIAGVNEQFF. As DNA, the CDR3 is TGTGCCAGCAGCTTAGATCTGGGGATAGCGGGAGTGAATGAGCAGTTCTTC.

The chain employs TRBV5-1 and TRBJ1-2; no reliable D call. The CDR3 is 12 amino acids. Germline CDR1 and CDR2: SGHRS and YFSETQ. V lost 3 bases to trimming and J lost 3 bases, with 6 bases between them. This chain's CDR3 is CASSSGYYGYTF. The CDR3 DNA sequence: TGCGCCAGCAGCTCGGGGTACTATGGCTACACCTTC.

This chain connects TRBV28 to TRBJ1-5, with D possibly matching TRBD1 (6 bases). The V gene lost 7 bases and the J gene lost 6 bases, with 19 bases spanning the gap. Germline CDR1 reads MDHEN; CDR2 reads SYDVKM. The CDR3 totals 15 residues. The CDR3 DNA follows: TGTGCCAGCACCCCCCGGGACATTCGGCGTCAGCCCCAGCATTTT. Translated, it gives CASTPRDIRRQPQHF.

This sequence joins TRBV28 and TRBJ2-3, with TRBD2 matching 10 bases. CDR1 is MDHEN, CDR2 SYDVKM, per germline. This CDR3 is 18 amino acids long. Trimming at V came to 2 bases and at J to 1 base, leaving 9 bases not matched to a gene. In nucleotides, the CDR3 is TGTGCCAGCAGTTTAAGACCCGGCGGACTAGCGGGCACAGATACGCAGTATTTT. Translated: CASSLRPGGLAGTDTQYF.